The entry below describes one TCR beta chain. Data came from immunoSEQ multiplex PCR; TCRdb stores just in-frame clones and leaves some out. The data show about 130,000 clones, 70% to 90% seen once. CDR1 SGHDT and CDR2 YYEEEE come from the germline V gene. Losses at the gene ends were 0 bases for V and 6 bases for J; bases not matched to a gene: 0. This CDR3 contains 13 residues. This sample stems from a study of blood T cell repertoires in COVID-19. The source of this sequence is a woman over 75 with acute or convalescent COVID-19. Material for sequencing was peripheral blood. This chain joins TRBV5-6 and TRBJ1-5; 7 nucleotides align to TRBD1. CDR3 in amino acids: CASSLGQGQPQHF. Written as DNA, the CDR3 is TGTGCCAGCAGCTTGGGACAGGGTCAGCCCCAGCATTTT.